These 18 T cell receptor beta chains came from one sample sequenced in a study of CD4 T cells in relation to SARS-CoV-2 and coronaviruses. Repertoires were generated with immunoSEQ multiplex PCR, while TCRdb's copy carries only in-frame clones and drops some. The table has about 38,000 clones, roughly 90% seen once. What was sequenced was memory CD4+ T cells from PBMCs. The source of these receptors is an adult with COVID-19.

This rearrangement joins TRBV7-9 to TRBJ2-3, with D perhaps matching TRBD2 (5 bases). Germline CDR1 is SEHNR and CDR2 is FQNEAQ (reference sequence). V gave up 6 bases and J gave up 3 bases, with 10 bases separating them. The CDR3 contains 13 residues. CDR3 coding DNA: TGTGCCAGCAGTCCCTTAGCGACAGATACGCAGTATTTT. Residues: CASSPLATDTQYF.

This chain connects TRBV30 to TRBJ2-5; 9 positions match TRBD2. V lost 2 bases and J lost 0; bases outside the gene matches: 10. The CDR3 runs to 17 residues. Germline V gene data show CDR1 as GTSNPN and CDR2 as SVGIG (reference sequence). The CDR3 bases are TGTGCCTGGAGTCCCCCTGAGCGGGGGGAGTACCAAGAGACCCAGTACTTC. It yields the protein CAWSPPERGEYQETQYF.

The genes are TRBV30 and TRBJ2-3; D not resolved. Germline CDR1 GTSNPN, CDR2 SVGIG (reference sequence). Deletions cut 3 bases from V and 2 bases from J, with 3 bases between. The CDR3 runs to 11 residues. The CDR3 region is CAWRATDTQYF. In nucleotides, the CDR3 is TGTGCCTGGAGGGCCACAGATACGCAGTATTTT.

The rearrangement joins TRBV19 to TRBJ2-5, with 13 bases aligning to TRBD2. V gave up 3 bases and J gave up 4 bases; unmatched junction bases: 5. There are 16 residues in the CDR3. Germline V gives CDR1 LNHDA, CDR2 SQIVND (reference sequence). The CDR3 DNA sequence: TGTGCCAGTAGTATCCCCGGACTAGCGGGGGCAGAGACCCAGTACTTC. It yields the protein CASSIPGLAGAETQYF.

The V and J genes are TRBV7-8 and TRBJ2-3; TRBD2 agrees at 7 bases. V shed 1 base, J shed 2 bases, and the junction held 3 bases outside the gene matches. CDR3 size: 15 residues. In germline, CDR1 is SGHVS, CDR2 FQNEAQ. In DNA form, the CDR3 reads TGTGCCAGCAGCTTAGGGGGGGGAATCACAGATACGCAGTATTTT. Translation gives CASSLGGGITDTQYF.

This chain uses TRBV28 with TRBJ1-6; no firm D call. CDR1 and CDR2 from the germline V gene are MDHEN and SYDVKM. V shed 7 bases and J shed 2 bases, with 9 bases lying between them. The CDR3 length is 14 residues. The CDR3 DNA is TGTGCCAGCATCGGCAGACCCTATAATTCACCCCTCCACTTT. Translating gives CASIGRPYNSPLHF.

The rearrangement links TRBV6-1 to TRBJ1-2; D call uncertain. The V gene lost 0 bases and the J gene lost 13 bases, with 15 bases spanning the gap. Germline values: CDR1 MNHNS, CDR2 SASEGT. The CDR3 contains 13 residues. CDR3 loop: CASSEALRGSVTF. DNA of the CDR3: TGTGCCAGCAGTGAAGCGCTTCGGGGAAGCGTCACCTTC.

The gene calls are TRBV3-1 (or the pseudogene TRBV3-2) and TRBJ2-7, with 8 bases matching TRBD1. Germline CDR1 reads LGHDT; CDR2 reads YNNKEL (reference sequence). The V gene end was trimmed by 2 bases and the J gene end by 6 bases; junction bases not matched to a gene: 9. The CDR3 has 15 amino acids. CDR3 amino acids: CASSQTQGAQGEQYF. CDR3 coding DNA: TGTGCCAGCAGCCAAACCCAGGGGGCGCAGGGCGAGCAGTACTTC.

The chain joins TRBV5-1 to TRBJ2-2; 8 nucleotides agree with TRBD1. J was trimmed by 1 base and V by 1 base; bases with no gene match: 3. The V gene's germline CDR1 is SGHRS and CDR2 YFSETQ. CDR3 length: 16 residues. In DNA form, the CDR3 reads TGCGCCAGCAGCTTGATGACAGGGGTGAACACCGGGGAGCTGTTTTTT. Protein product: CASSLMTGVNTGELFF.

The CDR3 region has the DNA TGTGCCAGCAGCTTACAGACAGGGGATTCACCCCTCCACTTT. Translating gives CASSLQTGDSPLHF. The chain links TRBV7-8 to TRBJ1-6, with 8 bases lining up with TRBD1. CDR1 and CDR2 from the germline V gene are SGHVS and FQNEAQ. The V segment lost 2 bases and the J segment 8 bases; nucleotides outside the gene matches: 2. This CDR3 region has 14 residues.

The gene calls are TRBV9 and TRBJ1-2, with D possibly matching TRBD1 (5 bases). The CDR3 length is 14 residues. The germline gives CDR1 SGDLS, CDR2 YYNGEE. Trimming left V 0 bases short and J 7 bases short, with 13 bases between. In DNA form, the CDR3 reads TGTGCCAGCAGCGTAGAGTCAGGGCGTGGTGGCTACACCTTC. Its translation: CASSVESGRGGYTF.

V gene TRBV7-8 combines with J gene TRBJ2-7, with 11 bases identical to TRBD1. The germline V gene encodes CDR1 SGHVS and CDR2 FQNEAQ. The J segment lost 4 bases and the V segment lost 5 bases, leaving 1 base of the junction unmatched. This CDR3 has 13 amino acids. The CDR3 region has the DNA TGTGCCAGCAGCGGGGACAGGGGGTACGAGCAGTACTTC. Its protein is CASSGDRGYEQYF.

The chain couples TRBV5-1 to TRBJ1-1; the D is unclear. The V gene's germline CDR1 is SGHRS and CDR2 YFSETQ. Trimming took off 0 bases at V and 5 bases at J, with 11 bases between the two ends. The CDR3 is 14 amino acids. The CDR3 sequence: CASSLDMGGTEAFF. CDR3 bases: TGCGCCAGCAGCTTGGATATGGGTGGGACTGAAGCTTTCTTT. Combining the CDR3 with reference TRBV5-1 and TRBJ1-1 gives the whole variable domain KAGVTQTPRYLIKTRGQQVTLSCSPISGHRSVSWYQQTPGQGLQFLFEYFSETQRNKGNFPGRFSGRQFSNSRSEMNVSTLELGDSALYLCASSLDMGGTEAFFGQGTRLTVV.

V gene TRBV19 combines with J gene TRBJ1-2; the D is unclear. CDR1 and CDR2 from the germline V gene are LNHDA and SQIVND (reference sequence). The CDR3 is 14 residues long. Deletions cut 3 bases from V and 8 bases from J, with 16 bases between. CDR3 bases: TGTGCCAGTAGTATTGGAAGGCAGTATGGCGGCTACACCTTC. Its translation: CASSIGRQYGGYTF.

The genes are TRBV19 and TRBJ2-3, with 10 bases aligning to TRBD2. This CDR3 is built from 14 residues. Germline lookup yields CDR1 LNHDA and CDR2 SQIVND (reference sequence). V was clipped by 5 bases and J by 5 bases; unmatched bases: 4. The CDR3 sequence: CASSSLAGKDTQYF. The CDR3 nucleotides are TGTGCCAGTAGTTCACTAGCGGGGAAAGATACGCAGTATTTT. The full variable domain, in which reference TRBV19 and TRBJ2-3 provide the parts outside the CDR3, is DGGITQSPKYLFRKEGQNVTLSCEQNLNHDAMYWYRQDPGQGLRLIYYSQIVNDFQKGDIAEGYSVSREKKESFPLTVTSAQKNPTAFYLCASSSLAGKDTQYFGPGTRLTVL.

This clone has a single count. The chain uses TRBV6-1 and TRBJ1-1; TRBD1 might be the D (5 bases). Between the trimmed V and J ends, which lost 2 bases and 5 bases, there was a span of 9 bases. This CDR3 is 13 amino acids long. Germline V CDR1 and CDR2: MNHNS, SASEGT. DNA of the CDR3: TGTGCCAGCAGTGAACGGGGGAGAACTGAAGCTTTCTTT. Translation: CASSERGRTEAFF.

The chain combines TRBV7-2 with TRBJ1-5; TRBD1 matches 9 bases. The CDR3 runs 17 residues. CDR1 is SGHTA and CDR2 is FQGNSA in the germline V gene. Trimming removed 0 bases from V and 4 bases from J; junction bases left unmatched: 7. In nucleotides, the CDR3 is TGTGCCAGCAGCTTAGCACCGAGACAGGGGGTGAATCAGCCCCAGCATTTT. It translates to CASSLAPRQGVNQPQHF.

CDR3 amino acids: CASTPPGFRETQYF. The CDR3 bases are TGTGCCAGCACCCCCCCGGGGTTTAGGGAGACCCAGTACTTC. This chain uses TRBV6-5 with TRBJ2-5, with a possible D match to TRBD2 (5 bases). Germline CDR1 MNHEY, CDR2 SVGAGI. The V end lost 7 bases, the J end lost 5 bases, and 17 bases lay between the germline ends. CDR3 length: 14 residues.